This TCR beta chain was obtained from a study of blood T cell repertoires in COVID-19. Germline CDR1 is GTSNPN and CDR2 is SVGIG (reference sequence). V gave up 1 base and J gave up 2 bases; unmatched junction bases: 2. This CDR3 region has 14 residues. TCRdb's copy holds only in-frame clones and misses some; the assay was immunoSEQ multiplex PCR. The sample comprises tens of thousands of clones, approximately 83% of which are singletons, and roughly 2.5% rests with the top ten. The J gene is TRBJ1-5, the V gene TRBV30, with 7 nucleotides matching TRBD1. The specimen sequenced was peripheral blood. This TCR was recovered from a man of 80 years or more with active or convalescent COVID-19. In nucleotides, the CDR3 is TGTGCCTGGAGTGCCGGACAGGGCAATCAGCCCCAGCATTTT. Amino acids: CAWSAGQGNQPQHF.